Shown below are 25 T cell receptor beta chains from a single sample sequenced in a study of blood T cell repertoires in COVID-19. Using immunoSEQ multiplex PCR, the repertoire was profiled, and TCRdb retains in-frame clones only, with some absent. This sample carries about 300,000 clones, 70% to 90% of them seen once, and the ten largest clones take approximately 6%. Sequenced sample: PBMCs or T cells enriched from blood (not recorded which). These receptors all stem from a woman aged 25 to 39 who had recovered from COVID-19.

The J gene is TRBJ2-5, the V gene TRBV30, with 12 bases fitting TRBD2. CDR1 GTSNPN and CDR2 SVGIG come from the germline V gene (reference sequence). J was trimmed by 3 bases and V by 0 bases; bases with no gene match: 5. This CDR3 region has 16 residues. DNA for the CDR3: TGTGCCTGGAGTGTACTAGCGGGGGGCCCGAAAGAGACCCAGTACTTC. It specifies CAWSVLAGGPKETQYF.

The chain is built from TRBV19 and TRBJ1-2; 8 nucleotides line up with TRBD1. The length of the CDR3 is 14 residues. The trim removed 9 bases at V and 0 bases at J, leaving 6 bases unmatched. The germline V gene has CDR1 LNHDA and CDR2 SQIVND (reference sequence). The CDR3 nucleotides read TGTGCCAGCCAAACAGGGGGAGCTAACTATGGCTACACCTTC. This sequence encodes CASQTGGANYGYTF.

The chain combines TRBV20-1 with TRBJ2-7, with 7 bases identical to TRBD2. The junction had 5 bases not matched to a gene; V was cut back by 3 bases and J by 0 bases. The germline gives CDR1 DFQATT, CDR2 SNEGSKA (reference sequence). The CDR3 loop spans 14 amino acids. The CDR3 nucleotides are TGCAGTGCTAGTAGGGACTACCTCTCCTACGAGCAGTACTTC. Translating it yields CSASRDYLSYEQYF.

The rearrangement uses TRBV29-1 and TRBJ1-2, with 7 positions matching TRBD1. The CDR3 length is 14 residues. Germline assignment: CDR1 SQVTM and CDR2 ANQGSEA. V shed 3 bases and J 1 base; nucleotides not matched to a gene: 5. The CDR3 sequence: CSVESSGGNYGYTF. The CDR3 bases are TGCAGCGTTGAGTCTTCAGGGGGTAACTATGGCTACACCTTC.

The rearrangement joins TRBV7-9 to TRBJ2-5, with 7 nucleotides matching TRBD1. This CDR3 is built from 13 residues. Germline assignment: CDR1 SEHNR and CDR2 FQNEAQ (reference sequence). The J segment lost 13 bases and the V segment lost 1 base, leaving 9 bases of the junction unmatched. CDR3 residues: CASSLGGQPRAYF. The CDR3 DNA reads as TGTGCCAGCAGCTTAGGGGGACAGCCACGGGCGTACTTC. Full variable domain (remainder filled in from reference TRBV7-9 and TRBJ2-5): DTGVSQNPRHKITKRGQNVTFRCDPISEHNRLYWYRQTLGQGPEFLTYFQNEAQLEKSRLLSDRFSAERPKGSFSTLEIQRTEQGDSAMYLCASSLGGQPRAYFGPGTRLLVL.

V and J are TRBV7-2 and TRBJ1-5; D ambiguous. This CDR3 has 13 amino acids. The V gene's germline CDR1 is SGHTA and CDR2 FQGNSA. The ends were cut back, 5 bases at V and 3 bases at J, with 8 bases in the middle. The CDR3 DNA is TGTGCCAGCAGCCTACTTATCAATCAGCCCCAGCATTTT. Its translation is CASSLLINQPQHF.

The V and J genes are TRBV9 and TRBJ2-2; 9 bases align to TRBD2. The germline CDR1 and CDR2 sequences are SGDLS and YYNGEE. The CDR3 runs 17 residues. V lost 0 bases and J lost 1; bases outside the gene matches: 4. The CDR3 DNA sequence: TGTGCCAGCAGCGTAGGTAGGACTAGCGTGAACACCGGGGAGCTGTTTTTT. Its translation: CASSVGRTSVNTGELFF.

The chain carries TRBV6-1 and TRBJ1-1, with D possibly being TRBD1 (6 bases). Germline values: CDR1 MNHNS, CDR2 SASEGT. The germline V and J ends were trimmed by 0 bases and 2 bases, with 13 bases remaining between them. The CDR3 spans 16 residues. The CDR3 DNA reads as TGTGCCAGCAGTGAAGCTGTCCCGGGACAAAACACTGAAGCTTTCTTT. Translated, it gives CASSEAVPGQNTEAFF.

This clone came up once. The chain recombines TRBV19 with TRBJ1-3; 8 bases are shared with TRBD1. The CDR3 runs to 17 residues. The V gene's germline CDR1 is LNHDA and CDR2 SQIVND (reference sequence). Trimming took 5 bases from V and 0 from J; bases not matched to a gene: 9. The CDR3 spells CASSERDRRTSGNTIYF. CDR3 sequence (DNA): TGTGCCAGTAGTGAAAGGGACAGGCGGACCTCTGGAAACACCATATATTTT. Together with reference TRBV19 and TRBJ1-3, the CDR3 gives the full variable domain: DGGITQSPKYLFRKEGQNVTLSCEQNLNHDAMYWYRQDPGQGLRLIYYSQIVNDFQKGDIAEGYSVSREKKESFPLTVTSAQKNPTAFYLCASSERDRRTSGNTIYFGEGSWLTVV.

J is TRBJ1-3 and V is TRBV29-1; 7 positions match TRBD1. Germline values: CDR1 SQVTM, CDR2 ANQGSEA. The CDR3 consists of 13 residues. V lost 7 bases, J lost 2 bases, and 5 bases stayed unmatched. DNA for the CDR3: TGCAGCGCGACAGGGCCGGCTGGAAACACCATATATTTT. Its protein product is CSATGPAGNTIYF.

The chain has TRBV5-1 and TRBJ2-2; 7 bases line up with TRBD1. The germline V gene encodes CDR1 SGHRS and CDR2 YFSETQ. V lost 4 bases and J lost 1; bases outside the gene matches: 7. The CDR3 loop spans 16 amino acids. The CDR3 loop reads CASSPETGKNTGELFF. CDR3 coding DNA: TGCGCCAGCAGCCCGGAGACAGGGAAGAACACCGGGGAGCTGTTTTTT.

The chain links TRBV7-2 to TRBJ1-3; 8 bases match TRBD1. The ends lost 5 bases at V and 2 bases at J; junction bases unmatched: 5. CDR1 SGHTA and CDR2 FQGNSA come from the germline V gene. This CDR3 has 15 residues. CDR3: CASSPGGRAGNTIYF. The CDR3 DNA reads TGTGCCAGCAGCCCAGGGGGCCGGGCTGGAAACACCATATATTTT.

This clone was seen a few times. J is TRBJ2-3 and V is TRBV29-1; possibly TRBD2 for D (7 bases). Trimming removed 8 bases from V and 2 bases from J, with 17 bases in between. Germline V gives CDR1 SQVTM, CDR2 ANQGSEA. The CDR3 consists of 14 residues. The CDR3 DNA is TGCAGCAGCGTACGGCGGGGGCCCACAGATACGCAGTATTTT. This translates into CSSVRRGPTDTQYF.

A few counts support this clone. The CDR3 reads CASSEGRGLGPGPQHF. CDR3 sequence (DNA): TGTGCCAGCAGTGAAGGAAGAGGTTTGGGGCCGGGGCCCCAGCATTTT. This chain links TRBV6-1 with TRBJ1-5, with D possibly TRBD1 on 5 matching bases. Germline V CDR1 and CDR2: MNHNS, SASEGT. V lost 1 base to trimming and J lost 9 bases, with 19 bases between them. CDR3 length: 16 amino acids.

The CDR3 reads CATSRGWGVLDTGELFF. CDR3 in DNA: TGTGCCACCAGCAGGGGTTGGGGGGTCCTCGACACCGGGGAGCTGTTTTTT. The V gene is TRBV15, the J gene TRBJ2-2; D might be TRBD2 (6 bases). Germline lookup yields CDR1 LNHNV and CDR2 YYDKDF (reference sequence). Trimming shortened V by 3 bases and J by 3 bases, and 17 bases separated the two germline ends. This CDR3 is 17 amino acids long.

This clone showed up just a few times. The chain combines TRBV14 with TRBJ1-4; the match to TRBD1 covers 9 bases. The CDR3 loop spans 16 amino acids. J gave up 2 bases and V 4 bases, and 5 bases lay outside the gene matches. CDR1 and CDR2 (germline): SGHDN, FVKESK. CDR3 residues: CASSLRDRATNEKLFF. DNA of the CDR3: TGTGCCAGCAGCCTCCGGGACAGGGCGACTAATGAAAAACTGTTTTTT.

As DNA, the CDR3 is TGTGCCAGCAGTTTGACTCTCCGCGGGGCTAAAAAACTGTTTTTT. This encodes CASSLTLRGAKKLFF. This sequence joins TRBV27 and TRBJ1-4; possible D gene TRBD1, 5 bases. The CDR3 is made up of 15 amino acids. V was trimmed by 3 bases and J by 9 bases, leaving 17 bases between them. CDR1 and CDR2 from the germline V gene are MNHEY and SMNVEV (reference sequence).

V gene TRBV10-3 combines with J gene TRBJ1-3, with TRBD1 matching over 9 bases. The CDR3 runs to 16 residues. V lost 6 bases to trimming and J lost 0 bases; unmatched junction nucleotides: 6. From germline, CDR1 is ENHRY and CDR2 SYGVKD. This CDR3 is CAISQTGQGSGNTIYF. CDR3 sequence (DNA): TGTGCCATCAGCCAAACGGGACAGGGCTCTGGAAACACCATATATTTT.

The chain recombines TRBV5-1 with TRBJ1-1; D remains unclear. Germline V gene data show CDR1 as SGHRS and CDR2 as YFSETQ. Trimming took off 5 bases at V and 3 bases at J, with 11 bases between the two ends. The CDR3 consists of 13 residues. Here the CDR3 reads CASSRAEDTEAFF. The CDR3 DNA is TGCGCCAGCAGTAGGGCGGAGGACACTGAAGCTTTCTTT.

J is TRBJ1-3 and V is TRBV7-8; perhaps TRBD1 as D (6 bases). Trimming removed 5 bases from V and 4 bases from J, with 15 bases in between. The CDR3 is 15 amino acids. The germline CDR1 and CDR2 sequences are SGHVS and FQNEAQ. DNA for the CDR3: TGTGCCAGCAGCGCCACAGGGTTCTCGGGAAACACCATATATTTT. Protein sequence: CASSATGFSGNTIYF.

This rearrangement joins TRBV18 to TRBJ1-1; D is unclear. The CDR3 loop spans 15 amino acids. Germline V CDR1 and CDR2: KGHSH, LQKENI. Trimming removed 6 bases from V and 1 base from J, with 15 bases in between. The CDR3 sequence: CASSYSREANTEAFF. CDR3 DNA sequence: TGTGCCAGCTCTTATTCCCGGGAGGCGAACACTGAAGCTTTCTTT.

As regards this clone: Relative to the germline gene, one junction end is altered; a read error may explain this. The J gene is TRBJ2-7, the V gene TRBV10-3; TRBD2 aligns across 14 bases. Per germline, CDR1 ENHRY and CDR2 SYGVKD. The CDR3 is made up of 17 amino acids. CDR3 nucleotide sequence: TGTGCCATCAGTGAGTCGCCGACTAGCGGGGGGGCTTACGGGCAGTACTTC. Translating it yields CAISESPTSGGAYGQYF.

As DNA, the CDR3 is TGCGCCAGCAGCCCCAGGACTAGCGGGGGCTACGAGCAGTACTTC. Translating gives CASSPRTSGGYEQYF. V usage is TRBV5-1 and J usage is TRBJ2-7, with TRBD2 matching 13 bases. This CDR3 has 15 amino acids. Looked up from germline, CDR1 is SGHRS and CDR2 is YFSETQ. Unmatched junction bases numbered 4, after V lost 4 bases and J lost 3 bases. Full variable domain (remainder filled in from reference TRBV5-1 and TRBJ2-7): KAGVTQTPRYLIKTRGQQVTLSCSPISGHRSVSWYQQTPGQGLQFLFEYFSETQRNKGNFPGRFSGRQFSNSRSEMNVSTLELGDSALYLCASSPRTSGGYEQYFGPGTRLTVT.

V is TRBV25-1 and J is TRBJ1-2, with TRBD1 as a possible D gene (5 bases). Germline-derived CDR1 and CDR2 are MGHDK and SYGVNS. The V end lost 1 base, the J end lost 4 bases, and 10 bases lay between the germline ends. This CDR3 has 14 amino acids. The CDR3 DNA is TGTGCCAGCAGTGAATTGGGGCAGGGCTATGGCTACACCTTC. This translates into CASSELGQGYGYTF.

This clone was detected only a few times. The genes are TRBV6-2 or TRBV6-3 and TRBJ2-3, with 8 bases identical to TRBD1. Germline V gene sequence: CDR1 MNHEY, CDR2 SVGEGT. Trimming at V came to 6 bases and at J to 2 bases, leaving 13 bases not matched to a gene. The CDR3 spans 17 residues. CDR3 region: CASSPAFGQGATDTQYF. CDR3 sequence (DNA): TGTGCCAGCAGCCCCGCTTTTGGACAGGGCGCCACAGATACGCAGTATTTT.